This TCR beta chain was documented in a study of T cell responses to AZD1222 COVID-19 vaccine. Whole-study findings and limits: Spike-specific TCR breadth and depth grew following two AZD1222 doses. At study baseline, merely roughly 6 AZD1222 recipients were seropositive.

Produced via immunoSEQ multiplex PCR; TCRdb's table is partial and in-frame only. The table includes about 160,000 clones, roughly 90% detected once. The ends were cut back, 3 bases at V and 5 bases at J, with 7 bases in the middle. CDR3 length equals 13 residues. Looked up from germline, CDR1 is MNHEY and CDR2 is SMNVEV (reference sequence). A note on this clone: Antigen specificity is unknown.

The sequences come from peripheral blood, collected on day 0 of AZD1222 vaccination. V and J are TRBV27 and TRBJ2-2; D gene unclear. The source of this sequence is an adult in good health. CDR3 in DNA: TGTGCCAGCAGTTTTCTAGGTACCGGGGAGCTGTTTTTT. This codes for CASSFLGTGELFF.